Following are 4 T cell receptor beta chains from one sample sequenced in a study of follicular helper T cells after annual influenza vaccination. The time point is: 2014-2015 season, 7 days after vaccination. Clones were read by immunoSEQ multiplex PCR, and TCRdb kept only the in-frame ones, dropping some. The data show over 7,000 clones, around 80% seen once. Source: CXCR5+ CD38- circulating T follicular helper cells from blood, taken 7 days after influenza vaccination. Subset denoted: circulating Tfh, non-naive CD4+CXCR5+PD-1+ (ICOS+CD38+ or ICOS-CD38-). These TCRs come from an adult who received the influenza vaccine.

CDR3 nucleotide sequence: TGTGCCAGCAGCGTAGAGGCTCGGGCAGGTCGGAACACTGAAGCTTTCTTT. Its protein product is CASSVEARAGRNTEAFF. The chain joins TRBV9 to TRBJ1-1, with D unresolved. Germline V lookup: CDR1 SGDLS, CDR2 YYNGEE. The CDR3 has 17 amino acids. The V gene lost 0 bases and the J gene lost 1 base, with 16 bases spanning the gap.

This clone was seen more than once but under ten times. V and J are TRBV30 and TRBJ1-3; D possibly corresponds to TRBD1 (5 bases). The length of the CDR3 is 15 residues. V lost 5 bases to trimming and J lost 0 bases, with 14 bases between them. Germline V lookup: CDR1 GTSNPN, CDR2 SVGIG (reference sequence). The CDR3 DNA sequence: TGTGCCTGGGGTAAGGGGCAACTCTCTGGAAACACCATATATTTT. Protein sequence: CAWGKGQLSGNTIYF.

CDR3 sequence reads: CATRTGPTGELFF. DNA for the CDR3: TGCGCCACCCGGACAGGTCCCACCGGGGAGCTGTTTTTT. V is TRBV10-1 and J is TRBJ2-2; 7 bases fit TRBD1. The germline V gene encodes CDR1 WNHNN and CDR2 SYGVQD (reference sequence). The CDR3 is 13 amino acids. Losses at the gene ends were 10 bases for V and 4 bases for J; bases not matched to a gene: 6.

Regarding this clone: The germline gene is not matched at one end of the junction; a read error may be the cause. The rearrangement links TRBV28 to TRBJ2-7; 9 bases match TRBD1. Looked up from germline, CDR1 is MDHEN and CDR2 is SYDVKM. The CDR3 spans 14 residues. The CDR3 nucleotides read TGTGCCAGCATTTTACAGGGGGCATCGGGTGAGCAGTACTTC. Its translation: CASILQGASGEQYF. The variable domain in full, completed from reference TRBV28 and TRBJ2-7, reads DVKVTQSSRYLVKRTGEKVFLECVQDMDHENMFWYRQDPGLGLRLIYFSYDVKMKEKGDIPEGYSVSREKKERFSLILESASTNQTSMYLCASILQGASGEQYFGPGTRLTVT.